The 26 T cell receptor beta chains presented below share a single source sample, sequenced in a study of shared clonotypes between healthy human individuals. Clones were read by immunoSEQ multiplex PCR, and TCRdb kept only the in-frame ones, dropping some. This sample has about 2.4 million clones, with 80% to 95% found just once. The sample comprised naive CD4+ T cells from PBMCs. Subset indicated: CD45RA+ positively selected. Receptor source: a man aged 18 to 29 in good health. Some clones in this sample may be carry-over from other donors' samples.

The rearrangement joins TRBV28 to TRBJ2-5; 9 bases line up with TRBD1. Trimming cost V 5 bases and J 7 bases; bases outside gene matches: 8. Germline V CDR1 and CDR2: MDHEN, SYDVKM. CDR3 size: 14 residues. In DNA form, the CDR3 reads TGTGCCAGCAGTGGCAACAGGGGGCCCGGGACCCAGTACTTC. Residues: CASSGNRGPGTQYF.

The chain recombines TRBV6-1 with TRBJ2-5; D remains unclear. CDR3 length: 12 residues. The V gene's germline CDR1 is MNHNS and CDR2 SASEGT. Trimming took off 7 bases at V and 2 bases at J, with 8 bases between the two ends. CDR3 sequence (DNA): TGTGCCAGCAACCAACCACAAGAGACCCAGTACTTC. It codes for CASNQPQETQYF.

This chain links TRBV2 with TRBJ2-4; D possibly corresponds to TRBD2 (5 bases). Trimming pared 3 bases from V and 7 bases from J, leaving 13 bases between. The CDR3 covers 14 residues. Germline CDR1 is SNHLY and CDR2 is FYNNEI. The CDR3 reads CASSESSRGNIQYF. The DNA for the CDR3 is TGTGCCAGCAGTGAGAGTTCCCGAGGGAACATTCAGTACTTC.

The chain is built from TRBV6-1 and TRBJ2-1; 11 nucleotides line up with TRBD2. The CDR3 covers 15 residues. Germline values: CDR1 MNHNS, CDR2 SASEGT. V lost 4 bases to trimming and J lost 8 bases; unmatched junction nucleotides: 7. CDR3 region: CASSASLAGVYEQFF. DNA of the CDR3: TGTGCCAGCAGTGCTTCACTAGCGGGAGTATATGAGCAGTTCTTC.

V gene TRBV11-1 combines with J gene TRBJ1-1; 7 bases align to TRBD1. After removal of 5 bases from V and 0 bases from J, the junction contained 6 bases not matched to a gene. CDR3 length equals 15 residues. The V gene's germline CDR1 is SGHAT and CDR2 FQDESV (reference sequence). Written as DNA, the CDR3 is TGTGCCAGCAGCCCGAGGACAGGACTGAACACTGAAGCTTTCTTT. This encodes CASSPRTGLNTEAFF.

The chain couples TRBV29-1 to TRBJ2-7, with 9 bases lining up with TRBD1. There are 13 residues in the CDR3. From germline, CDR1 is SQVTM and CDR2 ANQGSEA. V shed 7 bases and J 5 bases; nucleotides not matched to a gene: 9. The CDR3 nucleotides read TGCAGCGCGTTACGGACAGGGGTAGACGAGCAGTACTTC. It codes for CSALRTGVDEQYF.

V usage is TRBV11-2 and J usage is TRBJ2-7; D is perhaps TRBD1 (6 bases). The CDR3 spans 12 residues. Trimming took 5 bases from V and 7 from J, leaving 12 bases between them. Germline assignment: CDR1 SGHAT and CDR2 FQNNGV. The CDR3 region is CASSIQGREQYF. The CDR3 DNA sequence: TGTGCCAGCAGCATACAGGGTAGGGAGCAGTACTTC.

J is TRBJ2-1 and V is TRBV7-3, with a tentative D call TRBD2 (6 bases). The CDR3 is 19 residues long. V was trimmed by 4 bases and J by 0 bases, leaving 22 bases between them. Germline CDR1 reads SGHTA; CDR2 reads FQGTGA. CDR3 amino acids: CASSSQRRLSGSSYNEQFF. In DNA, the CDR3 is TGTGCCAGCAGCTCCCAAAGGCGTTTGTCCGGGAGCTCCTACAATGAGCAGTTCTTC.

With respect to this clone: This same CDR3 is encoded by further DNA sequences in the sample. The chain combines TRBV5-1 with TRBJ2-6; D is undetermined. Trimming took off 4 bases at V and 2 bases at J, with 7 bases between the two ends. Per the germline V gene, CDR1 is SGHRS and CDR2 is YFSETQ. The CDR3 is made up of 14 amino acids. CDR3 in amino acids: CASSLEPGANVLTF. The DNA of the CDR3 is TGCGCCAGCAGCCTCGAGCCTGGGGCCAACGTCCTGACTTTC.

The chain carries TRBV4-1 and TRBJ2-5; D is ambiguous. The CDR3 runs 13 residues. Germline V gene data show CDR1 as MGHRA and CDR2 as YSYEKL. V was pared by 1 base and J by 8 bases, with 11 bases between. CDR3 DNA sequence: TGCGCCAGCAGCCAAGGAGTCGGCAACACCCAGTACTTC. It encodes CASSQGVGNTQYF.

The chain joins TRBV27 to TRBJ2-6; 13 bases match TRBD2. The germline CDR1 and CDR2 sequences are MNHEY and SMNVEV (reference sequence). Unmatched junction bases numbered 6, after V lost 5 bases and J lost 2 bases. The CDR3 has 18 amino acids. CDR3 in amino acids: CASSRMGLAGTGANVLTF. Here the CDR3 DNA reads TGTGCCAGCAGTCGTATGGGACTAGCGGGAACTGGGGCCAACGTCCTGACTTTC.

The V and J genes are TRBV10-3 and TRBJ2-2, with 10 bases that match TRBD2. Germline V gene lookup returns CDR1 ENHRY and CDR2 SYGVKD. CDR3 size: 16 residues. The V and J ends lost 6 bases and 4 bases, in that order; junction bases with no gene match: 8. DNA of the CDR3: TGTGCCATCAGGACCGGGACTAGCGTCGGCACCGGGGAGCTGTTTTTT. Its translation is CAIRTGTSVGTGELFF.

V gene TRBV7-8 combines with J gene TRBJ1-2; D is possibly TRBD1 (5 bases). The CDR3 runs 14 residues. The V end lost 7 bases, the J end lost 8 bases, and 20 bases lay between the germline ends. Germline loops: CDR1 SGHVS, CDR2 FQNEAQ. CDR3 region: CASKGRASPGGYTF. The CDR3 bases are TGTGCCAGCAAGGGGCGGGCCAGCCCGGGGGGCTACACCTTC.

The rearrangement uses TRBV28 and TRBJ1-1; 10 bases agree with TRBD1. The V segment lost 5 bases and the J segment 5 bases; nucleotides outside the gene matches: 2. The CDR3 sequence is 13 residues long. The germline V gene has CDR1 MDHEN and CDR2 SYDVKM. In DNA, the CDR3 is TGTGCCAGCAGTGGACAGGGGGAGACTGAAGCTTTCTTT. Its translation: CASSGQGETEAFF.

The chain carries TRBV5-7 and TRBJ2-7; 9 nucleotides line up with TRBD1. TRBV5-7 is known as an ORF, though its function is uncertain. The CDR3 extends over 17 amino acids. Unmatched junction bases numbered 18, after V lost 4 bases and J lost 7 bases. The CDR3 loop is CASSHQHPGQGGWEQYF. The CDR3 region has the DNA TGTGCCAGCAGCCATCAGCATCCGGGACAGGGAGGTTGGGAGCAGTACTTC.

The rearrangement links TRBV4-1 to TRBJ1-2, with 8 bases matching TRBD1. Trimming at V came to 0 bases and at J to 4 bases, leaving 10 bases not matched to a gene. CDR1 is MGHRA, CDR2 YSYEKL, per germline. The CDR3 loop spans 17 amino acids. The CDR3: CASSQERGRGRFYGYTF. The CDR3 DNA is TGCGCCAGCAGCCAAGAGAGGGGCAGGGGGCGATTCTATGGCTACACCTTC.

The chain employs TRBV11-1 and TRBJ2-1; a possible D gene is TRBD1 (5 bases). CDR1 and CDR2 from the germline V gene are SGHAT and FQDESV (reference sequence). The germline V and J ends were trimmed by 4 bases and 0 bases, with 13 bases remaining between them. The CDR3 has 16 amino acids. The CDR3 reads CASSSQDNPSYNEQFF. CDR3 bases: TGTGCCAGCAGCTCTCAGGACAACCCCTCCTACAATGAGCAGTTCTTC.

V is TRBV18 and J is TRBJ2-3; 11 nucleotides match TRBD2. This CDR3 region has 17 residues. With 3 bases clipped from V and 3 bases from J, the junction kept 8 bases outside the gene matches. The germline gives CDR1 KGHSH, CDR2 LQKENI. CDR3 region: CASSPRYSGRVTDTQYF. For the CDR3, the DNA is TGTGCCAGCTCACCGAGATATAGCGGGAGGGTTACAGATACGCAGTATTTT.

DNA of the CDR3: TGTGCCAGCAGTGGCGGACAGGGGGGGGCCGAGACCCAGTACTTC. It encodes CASSGGQGGAETQYF. The chain employs TRBV27 and TRBJ2-5; TRBD1 agrees at 10 bases. V shed 5 bases, J shed 5 bases, and the junction held 8 bases outside the gene matches. Germline CDR1 reads MNHEY; CDR2 reads SMNVEV (reference sequence). The CDR3 loop spans 15 amino acids.

For this clone: Distinct nucleotide sequences in the sample also encode this CDR3. The V gene is TRBV30, the J gene TRBJ2-5, with TRBD1 matching over 7 bases. The V segment lost 3 bases and the J segment 2 bases; nucleotides outside the gene matches: 3. CDR3 size: 13 residues. Germline V gene lookup returns CDR1 GTSNPN and CDR2 SVGIG (reference sequence). CDR3 amino acids: CAWSGQAQETQYF. DNA for the CDR3: TGTGCCTGGAGCGGACAGGCGCAAGAGACCCAGTACTTC.

The chain carries TRBV18 and TRBJ2-1; D is unresolved. The V end was cut by 1 base, the J end by 4 bases, with 8 bases between. This CDR3 has 14 amino acids. In germline, CDR1 is KGHSH, CDR2 LQKENI. The CDR3 region has the DNA TGTGCCAGCTCACCACGAGGCCGGTACAATGAGCAGTTCTTC. Translated: CASSPRGRYNEQFF.

The rearrangement joins TRBV9 to TRBJ1-3; D gene ambiguous. Trimming took 0 bases from V and 0 from J, leaving 10 bases between them. The CDR3 is 16 amino acids. From germline, CDR1 is SGDLS and CDR2 YYNGEE. The CDR3 DNA reads as TGTGCCAGCAGCGTAGCGAACACCATCTCTGGAAACACCATATATTTT. Protein sequence: CASSVANTISGNTIYF.

Concerning this clone: At the DNA level, this CDR3 is encoded by other sequences in the same sample as well. The rearrangement uses TRBV7-2 and TRBJ2-1, with 7 bases fitting TRBD2. The V and J ends lost 2 bases and 0 bases, in that order; junction bases with no gene match: 4. The germline V gene encodes CDR1 SGHTA and CDR2 FQGNSA. The CDR3 covers 16 residues. Here the CDR3 DNA reads TGTGCCAGCAGCTTAATGGGCGGGAGCTCCTACAATGAGCAGTTCTTC. It encodes CASSLMGGSSYNEQFF.

This rearrangement joins TRBV19 to TRBJ1-1, with a possible D match to TRBD1 (5 bases). The CDR3 has 15 residues. The V gene's germline CDR1 is LNHDA and CDR2 SQIVND (reference sequence). V lost 5 bases and J lost 6, with 19 bases in between. The CDR3 loop is CASSLQSGRYSEAFF. The CDR3, as DNA: TGTGCCAGTAGTCTTCAATCGGGACGGTACTCTGAAGCTTTCTTT.

This chain joins TRBV7-9 and TRBJ2-2, with TRBD1 identical over 11 bases. The CDR3 sequence is 16 residues long. V was pared by 9 bases and J by 2 bases, with 8 bases of the junction left unmatched. CDR1 and CDR2 from the germline V gene are SEHNR and FQNEAQ (reference sequence). CDR3 nucleotides: TGTGCCAGTTTACCGGGACAGGGGGTTAACACCGGGGAGCTGTTTTTT. The encoded protein is CASLPGQGVNTGELFF.

This clone was recorded only once. This rearrangement joins TRBV7-2 to TRBJ2-5; TRBD1 aligns across 8 bases. Per the germline V gene, CDR1 is SGHTA and CDR2 is FQGNSA. Trimming at V came to 4 bases and at J to 4 bases, leaving 5 bases not matched to a gene. The CDR3 covers 14 residues. The CDR3, as DNA: TGTGCCAGCAGCTCGACGACAGGGGTAGAGACCCAGTACTTC. Residues: CASSSTTGVETQYF.